Only a few counts were recorded for the clone carrying this TCR beta chain. The target antigen is unknown. This sample is part of a study of T cells after yellow fever vaccination. Between the trimmed V and J ends, which lost 1 base and 0 bases, there was a span of 10 bases. The CDR3 has 15 amino acids. CDR1 is MGHRA and CDR2 is YSYEKL in the germline V gene. Regarding the study as a whole: The CD4 and CD8 compartments had a small share of their clonotypes in common. Weaker in magnitude, the secondary response showed a faster peak on day 5 versus 15. In post-booster samples, most primary-vaccination clones reappeared (about 95% CD4, nearly 90% CD8).

TCR cDNA was made by 5'RACE template switching, adding a universal primer site and UMIs. MiXCR, applied by TCRdb to the 5' RACE reads, yields one record per CDR3 protein. Here the sample spans 300,000 or so distinct CDR3 sequences, 10% to 15% being singletons. Sequenced material: CD4+ T cells sorted from PBMCs, taken 45 days after the yellow fever booster vaccination. This chain links TRBV4-1 with TRBJ2-7; D is ambiguous. This sequence was found in a man aged 25-45 years who received the YFV17D yellow fever vaccine. The CDR3 sequence is CASSQVDQSSYEQYF. Written as DNA, the CDR3 is TGCGCCAGCAGCCAAGTGGACCAAAGCTCCTACGAGCAGTACTTC.